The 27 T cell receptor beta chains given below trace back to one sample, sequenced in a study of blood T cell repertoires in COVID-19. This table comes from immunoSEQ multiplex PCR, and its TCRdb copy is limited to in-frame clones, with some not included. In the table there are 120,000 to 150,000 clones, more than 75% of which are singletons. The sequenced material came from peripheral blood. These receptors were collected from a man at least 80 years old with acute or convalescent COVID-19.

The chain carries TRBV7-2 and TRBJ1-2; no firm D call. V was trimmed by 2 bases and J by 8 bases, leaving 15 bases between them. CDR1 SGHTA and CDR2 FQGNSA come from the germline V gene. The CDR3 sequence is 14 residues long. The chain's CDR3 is CASSLTPKLGGYTF. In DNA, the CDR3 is TGTGCCAGCAGCTTAACCCCCAAACTAGGGGGCTACACCTTC.

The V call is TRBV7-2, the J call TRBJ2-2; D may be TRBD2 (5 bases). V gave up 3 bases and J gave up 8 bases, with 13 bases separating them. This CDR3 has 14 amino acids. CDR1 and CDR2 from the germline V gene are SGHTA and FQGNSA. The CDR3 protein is CASSLDGGWGELFF. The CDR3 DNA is TGTGCCAGCAGCTTGGACGGAGGCTGGGGGGAGCTGTTTTTT.

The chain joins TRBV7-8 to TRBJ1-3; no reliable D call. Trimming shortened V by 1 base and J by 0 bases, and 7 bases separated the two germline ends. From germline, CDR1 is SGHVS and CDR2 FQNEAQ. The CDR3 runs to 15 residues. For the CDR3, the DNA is TGTGCCAGCAGCTTAGGCGTAAGCTCTGGAAACACCATATATTTT. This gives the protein CASSLGVSSGNTIYF.

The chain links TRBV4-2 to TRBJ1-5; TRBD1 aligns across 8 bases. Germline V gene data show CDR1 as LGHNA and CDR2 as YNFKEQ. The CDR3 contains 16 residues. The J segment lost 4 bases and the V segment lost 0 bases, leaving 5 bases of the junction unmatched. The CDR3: CASSQEQGVINQPQHF. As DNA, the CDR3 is TGTGCCAGCAGCCAAGAACAGGGGGTGATAAATCAGCCCCAGCATTTT.

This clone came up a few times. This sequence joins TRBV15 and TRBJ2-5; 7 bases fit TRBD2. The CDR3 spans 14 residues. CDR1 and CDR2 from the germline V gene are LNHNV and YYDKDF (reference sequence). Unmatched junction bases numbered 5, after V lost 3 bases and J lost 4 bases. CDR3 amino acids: CATSRGGELETQYF. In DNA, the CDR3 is TGTGCCACCAGCAGGGGGGGGGAACTAGAGACCCAGTACTTC.

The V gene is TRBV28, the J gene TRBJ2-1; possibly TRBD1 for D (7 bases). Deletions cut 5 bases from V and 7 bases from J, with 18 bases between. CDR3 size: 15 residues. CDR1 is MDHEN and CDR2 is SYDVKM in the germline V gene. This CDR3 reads CASSHQGGWENEQFF. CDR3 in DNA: TGTGCCAGCAGTCACCAGGGGGGCTGGGAAAATGAGCAGTTCTTC.

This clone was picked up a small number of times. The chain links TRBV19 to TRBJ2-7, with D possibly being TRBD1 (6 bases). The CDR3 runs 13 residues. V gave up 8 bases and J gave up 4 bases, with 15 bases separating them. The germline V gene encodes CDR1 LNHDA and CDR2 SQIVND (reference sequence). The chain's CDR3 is CASGGRTAYEQYF. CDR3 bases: TGTGCCAGTGGCGGCCGGACAGCTTACGAGCAGTACTTC.

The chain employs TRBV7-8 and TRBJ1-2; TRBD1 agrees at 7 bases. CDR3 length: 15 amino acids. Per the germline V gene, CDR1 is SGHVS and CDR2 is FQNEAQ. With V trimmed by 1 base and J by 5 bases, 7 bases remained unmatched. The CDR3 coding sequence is TGTGCCAGCAGCTTAGTAGGGACAGATCTATATGGCTACACCTTC. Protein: CASSLVGTDLYGYTF.

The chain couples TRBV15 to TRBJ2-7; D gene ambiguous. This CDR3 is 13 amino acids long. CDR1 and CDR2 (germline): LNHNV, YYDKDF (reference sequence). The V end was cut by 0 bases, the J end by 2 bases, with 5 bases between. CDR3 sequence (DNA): TGTGCCACCAGCAGAGACCGTACCTACGAGCAGTACTTC. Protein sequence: CATSRDRTYEQYF.

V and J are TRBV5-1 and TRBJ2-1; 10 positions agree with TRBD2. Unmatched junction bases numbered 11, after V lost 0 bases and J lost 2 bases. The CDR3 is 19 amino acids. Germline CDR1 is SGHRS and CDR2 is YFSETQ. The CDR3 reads CASSLARGGLADPYNEQFF. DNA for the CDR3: TGCGCCAGCAGCTTGGCTCGGGGCGGACTAGCGGACCCCTACAATGAGCAGTTCTTC.

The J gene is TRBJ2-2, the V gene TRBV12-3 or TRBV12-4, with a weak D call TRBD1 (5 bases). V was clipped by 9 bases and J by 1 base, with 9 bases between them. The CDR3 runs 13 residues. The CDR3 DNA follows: TGTGCCAGTTCAGGGCTGAACACCGGGGAGCTGTTTTTT. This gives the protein CASSGLNTGELFF.

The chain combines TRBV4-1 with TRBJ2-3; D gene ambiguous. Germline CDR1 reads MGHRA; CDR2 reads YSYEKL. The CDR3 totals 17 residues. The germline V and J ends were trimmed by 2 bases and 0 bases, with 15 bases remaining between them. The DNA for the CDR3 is TGCGCCAGCAGCCAATATTTAGTCGGTTCTAGCACAGATACGCAGTATTTT. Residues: CASSQYLVGSSTDTQYF.

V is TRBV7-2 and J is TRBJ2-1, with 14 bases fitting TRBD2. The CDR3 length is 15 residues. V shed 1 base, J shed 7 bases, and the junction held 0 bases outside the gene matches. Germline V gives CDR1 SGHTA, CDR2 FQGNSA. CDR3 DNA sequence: TGTGCCAGCAGCTTAGGGACTAGCGGGGGGAATGAGCAGTTCTTC. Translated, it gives CASSLGTSGGNEQFF.

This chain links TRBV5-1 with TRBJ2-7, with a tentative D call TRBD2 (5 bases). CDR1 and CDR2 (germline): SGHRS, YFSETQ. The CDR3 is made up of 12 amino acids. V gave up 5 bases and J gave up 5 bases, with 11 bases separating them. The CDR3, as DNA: TGCGCCAGCAGTCCGGGAACCGACGAGCAGTACTTC. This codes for CASSPGTDEQYF.

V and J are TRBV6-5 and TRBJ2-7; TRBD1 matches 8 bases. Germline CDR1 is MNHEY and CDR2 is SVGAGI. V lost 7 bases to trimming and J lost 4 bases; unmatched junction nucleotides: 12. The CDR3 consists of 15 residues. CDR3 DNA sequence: TGTGCCAGCACTCCCGGACAGGGCGCGCTATACGAGCAGTACTTC. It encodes CASTPGQGALYEQYF.

This chain's CDR3 is CASSPQMTLGVTEQYF. In DNA form, the CDR3 reads TGCGCCAGCAGCCCGCAGATGACTTTAGGAGTTACCGAGCAGTACTTC. The chain carries TRBV5-1 and TRBJ2-7; D not certain. Germline V gene sequence: CDR1 SGHRS, CDR2 YFSETQ. The CDR3 is made up of 16 amino acids. V was trimmed by 4 bases and J by 6 bases, leaving 23 bases between them.

The DNA of the CDR3 is TGTGCCAGCCGACTCTTGGAGAACACTGAAGCTTTCTTT. This gives the protein CASRLLENTEAFF. This chain joins TRBV6-5 and TRBJ1-1, with unresolved D. The ends were cut back, 8 bases at V and 1 base at J, with 11 bases in the middle. This CDR3 comprises 13 residues. Germline CDR1 reads MNHEY; CDR2 reads SVGAGI.

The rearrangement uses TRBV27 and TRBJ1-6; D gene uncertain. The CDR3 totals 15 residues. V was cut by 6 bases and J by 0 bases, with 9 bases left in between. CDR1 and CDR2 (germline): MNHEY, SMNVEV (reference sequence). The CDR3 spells CASRPISSYNSPLHF. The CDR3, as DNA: TGTGCCAGCAGGCCCATCAGCTCCTATAATTCACCCCTCCACTTT.

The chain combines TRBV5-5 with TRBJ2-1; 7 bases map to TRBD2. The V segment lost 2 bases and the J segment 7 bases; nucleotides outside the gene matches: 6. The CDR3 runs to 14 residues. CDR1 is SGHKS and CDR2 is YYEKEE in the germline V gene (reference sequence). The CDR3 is CASSFPSGGNEQFF. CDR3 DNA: TGTGCCAGCAGCTTCCCTAGCGGAGGGAATGAGCAGTTCTTC.

The CDR3 DNA is TGTGCCAGCAGCCAACCGGGACTAGCGGGGTGGGGAACAGATACGCAGTATTTT. Translated, it gives CASSQPGLAGWGTDTQYF. V is TRBV3-1 (or the pseudogene TRBV3-2) and J is TRBJ2-3; 13 nucleotides agree with TRBD2. CDR3 length: 18 amino acids. V gave up 2 bases and J gave up 3 bases; unmatched junction bases: 8. CDR1 LGHDT and CDR2 YNNKEL come from the germline V gene (reference sequence).

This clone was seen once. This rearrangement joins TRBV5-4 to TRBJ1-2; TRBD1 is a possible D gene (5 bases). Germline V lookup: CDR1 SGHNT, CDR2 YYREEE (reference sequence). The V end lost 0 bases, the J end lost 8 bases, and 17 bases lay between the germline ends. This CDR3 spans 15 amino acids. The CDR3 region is CASSLGVSQGRGYTF. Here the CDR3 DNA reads TGTGCCAGCAGCTTGGGAGTCAGTCAGGGAAGAGGCTACACCTTC.

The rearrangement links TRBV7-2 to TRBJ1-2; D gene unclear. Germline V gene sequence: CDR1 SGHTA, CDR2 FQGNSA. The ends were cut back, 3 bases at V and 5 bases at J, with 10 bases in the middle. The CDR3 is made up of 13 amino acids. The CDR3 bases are TGTGCCAGCAGCTTGGGTAGCCGTTATGGCTACACCTTC. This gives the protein CASSLGSRYGYTF.

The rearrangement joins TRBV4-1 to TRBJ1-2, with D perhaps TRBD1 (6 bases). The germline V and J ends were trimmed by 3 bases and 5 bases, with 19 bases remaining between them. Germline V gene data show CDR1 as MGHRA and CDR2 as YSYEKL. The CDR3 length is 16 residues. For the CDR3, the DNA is TGCGCCAGCAGCCACCAACCCTCGGACAGCCGATATGGCTACACCTTC. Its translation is CASSHQPSDSRYGYTF.

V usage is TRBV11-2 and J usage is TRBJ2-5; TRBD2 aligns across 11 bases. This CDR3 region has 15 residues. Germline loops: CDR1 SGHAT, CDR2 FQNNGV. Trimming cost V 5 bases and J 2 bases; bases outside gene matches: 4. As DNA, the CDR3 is TGTGCCAGCAGCAGACTAGCGGGGCATCAAGAGACCCAGTACTTC. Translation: CASSRLAGHQETQYF.

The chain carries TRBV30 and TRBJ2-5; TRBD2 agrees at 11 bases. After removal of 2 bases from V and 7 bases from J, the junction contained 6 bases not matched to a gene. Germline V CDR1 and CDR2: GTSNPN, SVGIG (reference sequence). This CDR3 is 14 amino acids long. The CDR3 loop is CAWSRLAGSRTQYF. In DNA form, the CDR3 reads TGTGCCTGGAGTCGACTAGCGGGGTCCAGGACCCAGTACTTC.

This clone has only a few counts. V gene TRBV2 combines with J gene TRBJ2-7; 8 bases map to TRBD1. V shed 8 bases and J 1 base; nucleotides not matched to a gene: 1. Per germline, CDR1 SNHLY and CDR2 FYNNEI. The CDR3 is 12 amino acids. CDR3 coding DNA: TGTGCCAGCGGGACAGGATCCTACGAGCAGTACTTC. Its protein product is CASGTGSYEQYF. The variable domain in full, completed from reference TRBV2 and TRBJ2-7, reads EPEVTQTPSHQVTQMGQEVILRCVPISNHLYFYWYRQILGQKVEFLVSFYNNEISEKSEIFDDQFSVERPDGSNFTLKIRSTKLEDSAMYFCASGTGSYEQYFGPGTRLTVT.

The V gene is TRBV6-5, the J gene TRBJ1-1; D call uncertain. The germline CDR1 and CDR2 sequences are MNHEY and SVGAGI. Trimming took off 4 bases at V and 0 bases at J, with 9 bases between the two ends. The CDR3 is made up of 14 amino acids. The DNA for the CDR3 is TGTGCCAGCAGTTGGGCTCTGGTGAACACTGAAGCTTTCTTT. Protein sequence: CASSWALVNTEAFF.